This T cell receptor (beta chain) was recovered during a study of early T cells in non-severe SARS-CoV-2 infection. This CDR3 spans 12 amino acids. Germline V gene data show CDR1 as DFQATT and CDR2 as SNEGSKA (reference sequence). TCRdb re-derived calls from the 5' RACE reads in MiXCR, one entry per CDR3 protein. The table includes tens of thousands of distinct CDR3 sequences, approximately 9.7% detected once. As to this clonotype: A junction boundary mismatches the germline segment, possibly from a read error.

This receptor was obtained from an adult who was a healthcare worker with PCR-confirmed SARS-CoV-2 infection or an uninfected control (not recorded which). The chain employs TRBV20-1 and TRBJ1-5; D remains unclear. Sequencing was carried out using whole blood. The CDR3, as DNA: TGCAGTGTTAGAGATAGCAATCAGCCCCAGCATTTT. The encoded protein is CSVRDSNQPQHF.